These 10 T cell receptor beta chains came from one sample sequenced in a study of technical replicates of blood from a handful of donors. Sequencing was performed with immunoSEQ multiplex PCR; in TCRdb, only in-frame clones are kept and a portion is missing. The table has about 72,000 clones, approximately 92% seen once. Sequenced material: T cells isolated from PBMCs. The receptors originated from a human donor in good health.

In this sample, this clone turned up once. The CDR3 DNA sequence: TGTGCCAGCAGCATAGGGACTAGAGAGACCCAGTACTTC. This codes for CASSIGTRETQYF. This chain links TRBV11-2 with TRBJ2-5, with 8 bases fitting TRBD2. Germline CDR1 reads SGHAT; CDR2 reads FQNNGV. Trimming took 5 bases from V and 4 from J; bases not matched to a gene: 3. CDR3 size: 13 residues.

V is TRBV25-1 and J is TRBJ1-5, with 7 bases aligning to TRBD1. Germline lookup yields CDR1 MGHDK and CDR2 SYGVNS. The CDR3 extends over 14 amino acids. Trimming removed 3 bases from V and 7 bases from J; junction bases left unmatched: 6. CDR3 nucleotide sequence: TGTGCCAGCAGTGATGACAGGGTTGGGCAGCCCCAGCATTTT. The encoded protein is CASSDDRVGQPQHF.

The chain uses TRBV19 and TRBJ1-5, with no clear D. Germline CDR1 reads LNHDA; CDR2 reads SQIVND (reference sequence). V was shortened by 10 bases and J by 5 bases, with 21 bases between the two germline ends. The CDR3 runs 15 residues. The CDR3 DNA follows: TGTGCCACTGACCAGGCTACCAGGTCGGATCAGCCCCAGCATTTT. Its protein product is CATDQATRSDQPQHF.

The chain combines TRBV9 with TRBJ2-1, with TRBD2 matching over 13 bases. The V gene's germline CDR1 is SGDLS and CDR2 YYNGEE. The CDR3 covers 16 residues. V dropped 0 bases and J dropped 8; count of bases not matched to a gene: 5. The CDR3 coding sequence is TGTGCCAGCAGCGTAGGAAGGACTAGCGGGAGTTATGAGCAGTTCTTC. This encodes CASSVGRTSGSYEQFF. Together with reference TRBV9 and TRBJ2-1, the CDR3 gives the full variable domain: DSGVTQTPKHLITATGQRVTLRCSPRSGDLSVYWYQQSLDQGLQFLIQYYNGEERAKGNILERFSAQQFPDLHSELNLSSLELGDSALYFCASSVGRTSGSYEQFFGPGTRLTVL.

The chain joins TRBV6-1 to TRBJ2-7; D call uncertain. The length of the CDR3 is 11 residues. With 7 bases removed from V and 3 bases from J, the gap between germline ends came to 7 bases. The germline gives CDR1 MNHNS, CDR2 SASEGT. The CDR3 here is CASIAVYEQYF. CDR3 coding DNA: TGTGCCAGCATAGCAGTCTACGAGCAGTACTTC.

This clone has only a few counts. The V and J genes are TRBV18 and TRBJ2-5; TRBD2 aligns across 8 bases. The CDR3 has 14 amino acids. Losses at the gene ends were 1 base for V and 2 bases for J; bases not matched to a gene: 0. Germline CDR1 is KGHSH and CDR2 is LQKENI. In DNA, the CDR3 is TGTGCCAGCTCACCACGCGGGGGGCAAGAGACCCAGTACTTC. It translates to CASSPRGGQETQYF. The entire variable domain, with the rest obtained from reference TRBV18 and TRBJ2-5, is as follows: NAGVMQNPRHLVRRRGQEARLRCSPMKGHSHVYWYRQLPEEGLKFMVYLQKENIIDESGMPKERFSAEFPKEGPSILRIQQVVRGDSAAYFCASSPRGGQETQYFGPGTRLLVL.

The V gene is TRBV4-3, the J gene TRBJ2-7, with 12 bases fitting TRBD2. In germline, CDR1 is LGHNA, CDR2 YSLEER. Losses at the gene ends were 4 bases for V and 4 bases for J; bases not matched to a gene: 5. The length of the CDR3 is 15 residues. This chain's CDR3 is CASSPGTSGLYEQYF. The CDR3 DNA sequence: TGCGCCAGCAGCCCAGGGACTAGCGGGCTGTACGAGCAGTACTTC.

This chain links TRBV6-1 with TRBJ1-5; 8 bases match TRBD1. The CDR3 is 14 residues long. CDR1 and CDR2 (germline): MNHNS, SASEGT. V gave up 6 bases and J gave up 6 bases; unmatched junction bases: 7. CDR3 bases: TGTGCCAGCAGAGGGACAGGATGGTCTCAGCCCCAGCATTTT. Protein: CASRGTGWSQPQHF.

The CDR3 DNA follows: TGTGCCAGTACCTCAACCCCCCTAGGCTCTGGAAACACCATATATTTT. This gives the protein CASTSTPLGSGNTIYF. The chain couples TRBV19 to TRBJ1-3, with D hard to call. V lost 7 bases, J lost 0 bases, and 16 bases lay in between. Per the germline V gene, CDR1 is LNHDA and CDR2 is SQIVND (reference sequence). This CDR3 has 16 amino acids.

The rearrangement links TRBV2 to TRBJ2-1, with D possibly matching TRBD1 (7 bases). Germline V lookup: CDR1 SNHLY, CDR2 FYNNEI. Trimming shortened V by 0 bases and J by 6 bases, and 18 bases separated the two germline ends. The CDR3 contains 17 residues. In nucleotides, the CDR3 is TGTGCCAGCAGTGAAGCCAGGGGGGTGGGGACTCGCAATGAGCAGTTCTTC. This gives the protein CASSEARGVGTRNEQFF.